What follows describes a single T cell receptor beta chain. Its antigen remains unidentified. CDR3 and TCR beta VDJ profiling relied on a genomic DNA template. MiXCR was run by TCRdb on the reads, yielding one entry per CDR3 protein. Of under 350,000 distinct CDR3 sequences in the sample, 56% were seen once. This entry belongs to a study of CD8+CD57+ T cells in acquired aplastic anemia. Study context: Quantities of DNA derived from sorted CD4+ and CD8+ cells averaged roughly 3.4 ug.

Patients picked for sequencing had shown CD8+CD57+ cell expansion detected by flow cytometry. All participating patients were living with severe acquired aplastic anemia. Blood samples were obtained from patients who had received no prior therapy. This CDR3 comprises 15 residues. V shed 4 bases and J 5 bases; nucleotides not matched to a gene: 11. Study-wide results and limits: Fewer than 30 CD8+ CDR3 sequences were shared between patients and controls.

The V gene is TRBV12-3 or TRBV12-4, the J gene TRBJ2-7; 7 nucleotides align to TRBD1. The sequencing input was sorted CD4+, CD8+, or CD8+CD57+ T cells (not recorded which) from PBMCs. The source of this sequence is a human donor with aplastic anemia. The CDR3 DNA reads TGTGCCAGCAGTTCCTCGGACAGGTTGGCCCACGAGCAGTACTTC. This sequence encodes CASSSSDRLAHEQYF.